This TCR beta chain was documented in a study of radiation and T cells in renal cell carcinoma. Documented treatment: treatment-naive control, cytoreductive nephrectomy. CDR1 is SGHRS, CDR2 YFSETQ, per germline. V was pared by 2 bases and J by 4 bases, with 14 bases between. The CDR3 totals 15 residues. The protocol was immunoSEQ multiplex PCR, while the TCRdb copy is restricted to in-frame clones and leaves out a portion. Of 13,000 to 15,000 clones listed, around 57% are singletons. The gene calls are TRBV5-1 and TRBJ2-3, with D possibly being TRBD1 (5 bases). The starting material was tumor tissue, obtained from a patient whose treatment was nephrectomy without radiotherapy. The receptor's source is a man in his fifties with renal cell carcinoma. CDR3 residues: CASSFSGQGPDTQYF. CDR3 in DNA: TGCGCCAGCAGCTTCTCCGGGCAGGGTCCAGATACGCAGTATTTT.